This is a list of T cell receptor beta chains from one sample in a study of blood T cell repertoires in COVID-19. Generated by immunoSEQ multiplex PCR, the TCRdb table keeps only in-frame clones and is missing some. Of about 140,000 clones listed, about 87% were seen once; the top ten hold about 4.1%. The sequencing input was peripheral blood. The receptors come from a woman aged 40-49 years with acute or convalescent COVID-19. CDR3s include the opening cysteine and the closing phenylalanine or tryptophan. D genes are given only for firm matches. A row's size may be missing; if present it is once, few, many or a size class.

J,V,D,size,DNA,CDR3
TRBJ1-1,TRBV5-4,TRBD1,once,TGTGCCAGCAGCTCAGAACAGGGGCCTGAAGCTTTCTTT,CASSSEQGPEAFF
TRBJ2-5,TRBV5-4,TRBD2,.,TGTGCCAGCAGCTATATTGAGGTAGCGGGGGTTCAAGAGACCCAGTACTTC,CASSYIEVAGVQETQYF
TRBJ2-7,TRBV7-7,TRBD2,once,TGTGCTAGCAGCTTAGCAGCGGGAGGGCCCTACGAGCAGTACTTC,CASSLAAGGPYEQYF
TRBJ2-7,TRBV2,.,.,TGTGCCCACAGAAGGGGCGAGCAGTACTTC,CAHRRGEQYF
TRBJ1-2,TRBV6-6,.,.,TGTGCCAGCAGCCCGGGATATAACTATGGCTACACCTTC,CASSPGYNYGYTF
TRBJ2-1,TRBV28,TRBD1,.,TGTGCCAGCAGGCTGACAGGGTCACTATCCTACAATGAGCAGTTCTTC,CASRLTGSLSYNEQFF
TRBJ2-5,TRBV28,.,.,TGTGCCAGCAGTCCCCGTTCTCAGGGTAACATACGAGAGACCCAGTACTTC,CASSPRSQGNIRETQYF
TRBJ2-2,TRBV11-3,.,.,TGTGCCAGCAGCTTAGGAGGAGGGACCCTCACCGGGGAGCTGTTTTTT,CASSLGGGTLTGELFF
TRBJ2-7,TRBV21-1,.,.,TGTGCCAGCAGCATTTGTGGAGGCCCGAAATCCTACGAGCAGTACTTC,CASSICGGPKSYEQYF
TRBJ2-5,TRBV24-1,.,.,TGTGCCACCCTTCTGCGGGTAAACCAAGAGACCCAGTACTTC,CATLLRVNQETQYF
TRBJ1-5,TRBV4-2,.,.,TGTGCCAGCAGCCCTTCCCTAGGGGGTTATGGCAATCAGCCCCAGCATTTT,CASSPSLGGYGNQPQHF
TRBJ1-1,TRBV5-1,TRBD1,.,TGCGCCAGCAGAGTACAGGGGGCTAGCACTGAAGCTTTCTTT,CASRVQGASTEAFF
TRBJ2-5,TRBV7-2,TRBD2,.,TGTGCCAGCAGCTTACGACTAGCGGGGGGGCCAGAGACCCAGTACTTC,CASSLRLAGGPETQYF
TRBJ2-3,TRBV7-3,.,.,TGTGCCAGCAGCTTACTCGGCACAGATACGCAGTATTTT,CASSLLGTDTQYF
TRBJ1-1,TRBV5-1,TRBD1,.,TGCGCCAGCAGCGCTTCTACAGGGGGCGCCCCTGAAGCTTTCTTT,CASSASTGGAPEAFF
TRBJ1-5,TRBV6-5,.,.,TGTGCCAGCAGGGCCGGGACATTAGGAAATCAGCCCCAGCATTTT,CASRAGTLGNQPQHF
TRBJ1-2,TRBV19,.,.,TGTGCCAGTAGTATTCAGGGGAGAATGTTCTATGGCTACACCTTC,CASSIQGRMFYGYTF
TRBJ1-1,TRBV5-1,TRBD1,once,TGCGCCAGCAGCCGTGACAGGGGTTGGGACACTGAAGCTTTCTTT,CASSRDRGWDTEAFF
TRBJ2-2,TRBV7-3,.,many,TGTGCCAGCAGCTCCCTATCGGTCGGGGAGCTGTTTTTT,CASSSLSVGELFF
TRBJ1-6,TRBV3-1/TRBV3-2,TRBD1,.,TGTGCCAGCAGCCACGGAGCCGGGACAGGCAATTCACCCCTCCACTTT,CASSHGAGTGNSPLHF
TRBJ1-5,TRBV6-2/TRBV6-3,.,once,TGTGCCAGCAGTTTGCAGGGGATGCGGAATCAGCCCCAGCATTTT,CASSLQGMRNQPQHF
TRBJ2-2,TRBV5-8,.,.,TGTGCCAGCAGCTTGGGACTCCCTGGGTACACCGGGGAGCTGTTTTTT,CASSLGLPGYTGELFF
TRBJ2-3,TRBV18,.,once,TGTGCCAGCTCACCACTGGCTGATCAAGATACGCAGTATTTT,CASSPLADQDTQYF
TRBJ2-7,TRBV9,TRBD1,.,TGTGCCAGCAGCGTAGCGGACAGGGACTACGAGCAGTACTTC,CASSVADRDYEQYF
TRBJ1-6,TRBV10-3,TRBD1,.,TGTGCCATCGGGCAGGGGGCTACCAATTCACCCCTCCACTTT,CAIGQGATNSPLHF
TRBJ2-7,TRBV7-9,TRBD2,once,TGTGCCAGCAGCTTATCGGCTAGCGGGACCTACGAGCAGTACTTC,CASSLSASGTYEQYF
TRBJ1-5,TRBV3-1/TRBV3-2,.,.,TGTGCCAGCAGCCTCCACGGACAATCAGGTCAGCCCCAGCATTTT,CASSLHGQSGQPQHF
TRBJ1-2,TRBV6-1,.,.,TGTGCCAGCAGTGAATATTGGGGGGACTATGGCTACACCTTC,CASSEYWGDYGYTF
TRBJ1-1,TRBV28,.,.,TGTGCCAGCCCGCGTCGAATTACCGAGGCTGAAGCTTTCTTT,CASPRRITEAEAFF
TRBJ1-3,TRBV25-1,TRBD1,.,TGTGCCAGCAGTAAAAGGGACAGGGCGTCTGGAAACACCATATATTTT,CASSKRDRASGNTIYF
TRBJ1-1,TRBV19,.,few,TGTGCCAGTAGCCTCACCCGGGTCCGGGGCACTGAAGCTTTCTTT,CASSLTRVRGTEAFF
TRBJ2-7,TRBV6-5,.,.,TGTGCCAGCACTTTAAACGAGCAGTACTTC,CASTLNEQYF
TRBJ1-6,TRBV19,.,.,TGTGCCAGTAGTATAGTAGGGCGGGCCAGTCAGCCCCTCCACTTT,CASSIVGRASQPLHF
TRBJ1-4,TRBV7-6,.,.,TGTGCCAGCAGCGTAACGGACGGAGTAAAGGGGGTACTGTTTTTT,CASSVTDGVKGVLFF
TRBJ1-1,TRBV19,.,.,TGTGCCAGTAGATTAACAGGGAACACTGAAGCTTTCTTT,CASRLTGNTEAFF
TRBJ2-7,TRBV6-6,.,.,TGTGCCAGCAGTTACTCCCCCTCCGAGCAGTACTTC,CASSYSPSEQYF
TRBJ1-2,TRBV7-8,.,few,TGTGCCAGCAGCTCCCTACGCTCGGACAGCTATGGCTACACCTTC,CASSSLRSDSYGYTF
TRBJ1-1,TRBV10-3,.,.,TGTGCCATCAGAGCCACAACAGAGAACACTGAAGCTTTCTTT,CAIRATTENTEAFF
TRBJ1-6,TRBV12-3/TRBV12-4,.,.,TGTGCCAGCAGTTCCCCAAATTCACCCCTCCACTTT,CASSSPNSPLHF
TRBJ1-2,TRBV28,TRBD1,once,TGTGCCAGCAGAGGGACAGACTATGGCTACACCTTC,CASRGTDYGYTF
TRBJ2-1,TRBV5-4,TRBD2,.,TGTGCCAGCAGCTTGGCCGGTGGGAGGGCCGACAATGAGCAGTTCTTC,CASSLAGGRADNEQFF
TRBJ2-1,TRBV18,TRBD1,.,TGTGCCAGCTCCCAGGGGACAGGGCCTTACAATGAGCAGTTCTTC,CASSQGTGPYNEQFF
TRBJ2-7,TRBV7-9,.,few,TGTGCCAGCACCGTCCCCCAGGGGCCCCTACTTCACGAGCAGTACTTC,CASTVPQGPLLHEQYF
TRBJ1-4,TRBV3-1/TRBV3-2,.,.,TGTGCCAGCAGCCAACAACACCCGATCGCAACTAATGAAAAACTGTTTTTT,CASSQQHPIATNEKLFF
TRBJ1-1,TRBV5-5,.,.,TGTGCCAGCAGCTTATCAGTTCTCCTTGAAGCTTTCTTT,CASSLSVLLEAFF
TRBJ2-5,TRBV9,TRBD2,.,TGTGCCAGCAGCCCCTGGGGAGGGGAACCCCAAGAGACCCAGTACTTC,CASSPWGGEPQETQYF
TRBJ1-2,TRBV19,TRBD1,.,TGTGCCAGTAGTAGCGCCGGGACAGGGTTCTATGGCTACACCTTC,CASSSAGTGFYGYTF
TRBJ1-4,TRBV27,.,.,TGTGCCAGCAGTTTAGTTGTCGGTGCTAATGAAAAACTGTTTTTT,CASSLVVGANEKLFF
TRBJ1-2,TRBV9,.,.,TGTGCCAGCAGCGTATTTGAGGATTTTAACTATGGCTACACCTTC,CASSVFEDFNYGYTF
TRBJ2-4,TRBV28,TRBD1,.,TGTGCCAGCAGTCGTCCTCTCGGACAGGGGAACATTCAGTACTTC,CASSRPLGQGNIQYF
TRBJ2-5,TRBV3-1/TRBV3-2,TRBD2,.,TGTGCCAGCAGCCAAGGCGGACTAGCGGGAGGGGTGCAAGAGACCCAGTACTTC,CASSQGGLAGGVQETQYF
TRBJ2-1,TRBV7-6,TRBD2,.,TGTGCCAGCAGCTTAAGTACTAGCGGGATCCCGGATGAGCAGTTCTTC,CASSLSTSGIPDEQFF
TRBJ1-5,TRBV4-1,TRBD1,.,TGCGCCAGCAGCCCCCTCCCCGGGACAGGGGATCAGCCCCAGCATTTT,CASSPLPGTGDQPQHF
TRBJ2-5,TRBV7-8,.,.,TGTGCCAGCAGGCCGTCTCCTGAACCCCAGGAGACCCAGTACTTC,CASRPSPEPQETQYF
TRBJ2-1,TRBV12-5,TRBD2,.,TGTGCTAGTGGTCTAATAGCGGGAGGAGGGAACAATGAGCAGTTCTTC,CASGLIAGGGNNEQFF
TRBJ1-5,TRBV15,.,.,TGTGCCACCAGCATTTTCCGGGGATCCCAGCCCCAGCATTTT,CATSIFRGSQPQHF
TRBJ2-5,TRBV6-2/TRBV6-3,.,.,TGTGCCAGCAGTCGTCCAGCGGTGGGGAACGGGGAGACCCAGTACTTC,CASSRPAVGNGETQYF
TRBJ2-1,TRBV6-2/TRBV6-3,TRBD1,.,TGTGCCAGCAGTTACTCGCGAATAGGGGGCTGGAATGAGCAGTTCTTC,CASSYSRIGGWNEQFF
TRBJ2-5,TRBV27,TRBD1,.,TGTGCCAGCAGCCGGACAGGGGTAGAGACCCAGTACTTC,CASSRTGVETQYF